This T cell receptor beta chain was recorded in a study of T cell repertoires in cytomegalovirus infection. Overall study context: An indication of both CMV infection and matching HLA type came from public TCR beta signatures. Points from the study as a whole: Predominance within the ex vivo response was attributable to HLA-C-restricted CMV-specific TCR beta clonotypes. Pooled public TCR beta family frequency picked out CMV carriers with the relevant HLA.

TCRdb recomputed calls from the reads with MiXCR, one row per CDR3 protein. The sample shows 150,000 to 200,000 distinct CDR3 sequences, roughly 30% of them seen only once. Germline-derived CDR1 and CDR2 are SNHLY and FYNNEI. The CDR3 is 15 residues long. V lost 5 bases to trimming and J lost 2 bases, with 13 bases between them. This clonotype was seen only a few times. As yet, its antigen is unknown. Sequenced input: PBMCs. The chain joins TRBV2 to TRBJ1-5, with a tentative D call TRBD1 (6 bases). The clonotype comes from a human donor in good health (CMV status not recorded). Some clones in this sample may be carry-over from other donors' samples. The chain's CDR3 is CASSRGGVGNQPQHF. DNA for the CDR3: TGTGCCAGCAGTCGAGGGGGAGTCGGCAATCAGCCCCAGCATTTT.